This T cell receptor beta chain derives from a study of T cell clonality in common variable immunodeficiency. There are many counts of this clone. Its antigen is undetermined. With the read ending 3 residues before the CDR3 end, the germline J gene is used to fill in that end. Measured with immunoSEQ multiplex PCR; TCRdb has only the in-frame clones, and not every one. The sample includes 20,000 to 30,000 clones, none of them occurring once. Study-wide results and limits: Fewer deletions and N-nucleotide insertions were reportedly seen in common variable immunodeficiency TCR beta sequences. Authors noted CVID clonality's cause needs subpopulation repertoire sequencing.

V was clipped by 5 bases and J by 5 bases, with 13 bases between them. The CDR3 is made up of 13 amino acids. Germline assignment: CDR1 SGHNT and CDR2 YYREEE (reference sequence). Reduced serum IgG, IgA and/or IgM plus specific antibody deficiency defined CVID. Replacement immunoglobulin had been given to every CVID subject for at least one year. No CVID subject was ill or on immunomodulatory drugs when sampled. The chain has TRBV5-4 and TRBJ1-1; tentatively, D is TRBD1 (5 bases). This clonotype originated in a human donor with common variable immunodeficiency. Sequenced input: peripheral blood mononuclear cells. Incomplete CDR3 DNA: TGTGCCAGCAGGGAGGGGAGGAGGACTGAA. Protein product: CASREGRRTE. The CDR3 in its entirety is CASREGRRTEAFF.